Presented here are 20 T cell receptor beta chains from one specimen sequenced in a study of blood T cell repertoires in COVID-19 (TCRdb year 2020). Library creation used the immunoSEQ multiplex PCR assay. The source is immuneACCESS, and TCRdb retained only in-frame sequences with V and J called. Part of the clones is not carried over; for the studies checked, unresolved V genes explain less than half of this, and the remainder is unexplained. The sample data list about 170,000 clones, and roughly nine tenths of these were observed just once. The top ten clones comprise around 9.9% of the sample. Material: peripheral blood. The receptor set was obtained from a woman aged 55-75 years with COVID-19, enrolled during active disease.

This CDR3 is CASSLPRDTGELFF. The CDR3 coding sequence is TGTGCCAGCAGTTTACCGAGGGACACCGGGGAGCTGTTTTTT. The rearrangement links TRBV28 to TRBJ2-2, with D tentatively TRBD2 (5 bases). The CDR3 extends over 14 amino acids. With 2 bases removed from V and 3 bases from J, the gap between germline ends came to 7 bases. Germline CDR1 and CDR2: MDHEN and SYDVKM.

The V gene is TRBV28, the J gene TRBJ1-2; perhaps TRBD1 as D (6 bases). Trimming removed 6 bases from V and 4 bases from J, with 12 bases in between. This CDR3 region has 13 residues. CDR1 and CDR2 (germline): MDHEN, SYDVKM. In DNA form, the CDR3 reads TGTGCCAGCAGACCACAGGGCCGCTATGGCTACACCTTC. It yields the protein CASRPQGRYGYTF.

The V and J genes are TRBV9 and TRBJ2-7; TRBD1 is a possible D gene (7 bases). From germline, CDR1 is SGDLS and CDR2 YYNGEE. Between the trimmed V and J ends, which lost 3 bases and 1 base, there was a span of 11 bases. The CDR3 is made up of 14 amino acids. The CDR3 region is CASSETGRSYEQYF. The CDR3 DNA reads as TGTGCCAGCAGCGAGACAGGGAGGTCCTACGAGCAGTACTTC.

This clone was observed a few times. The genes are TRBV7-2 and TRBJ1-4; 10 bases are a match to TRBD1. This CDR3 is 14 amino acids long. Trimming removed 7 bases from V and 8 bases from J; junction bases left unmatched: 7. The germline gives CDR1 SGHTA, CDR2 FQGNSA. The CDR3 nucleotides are TGTGCCAGCATGGAGGGACAGGGGAGGGAAAAACTGTTTTTT. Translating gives CASMEGQGREKLFF. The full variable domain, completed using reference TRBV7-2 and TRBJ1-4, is GAGVSQSPSNKVTEKGKDVELRCDPISGHTALYWYRQSLGQGLEFLIYFQGNSAPDKSGLPSDRFSAERTGGSVSTLTIQRTQQEDSAVYLCASMEGQGREKLFFGSGTQLSVL.

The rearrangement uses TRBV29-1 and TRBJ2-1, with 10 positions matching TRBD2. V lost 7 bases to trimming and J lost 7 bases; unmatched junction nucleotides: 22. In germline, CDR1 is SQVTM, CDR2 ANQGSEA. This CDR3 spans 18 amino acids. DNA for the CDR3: TGCAGCGCCCCCTCGGGGACGGCTGACCTAGCGGGAGTTAATGAGCAGTTCTTC. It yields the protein CSAPSGTADLAGVNEQFF.

CDR3 coding DNA: TGTGCCAGTAGTGTGGACAGGGGCGATACGCAGTATTTT. This translates into CASSVDRGDTQYF. The V call is TRBV19, the J call TRBJ2-3; the match to TRBD1 covers 9 bases. With V trimmed by 5 bases and J by 6 bases, 3 bases remained unmatched. Germline V lookup: CDR1 LNHDA, CDR2 SQIVND (reference sequence). The CDR3 spans 13 residues.

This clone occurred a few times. The CDR3 region is CASVDQVENYTF. The CDR3 region has the DNA TGTGCCAGCGTGGATCAGGTTGAGAACTACACCTTC. The chain joins TRBV7-9 to TRBJ1-2; D is unclear. Germline values: CDR1 SEHNR, CDR2 FQNEAQ (reference sequence). V shed 8 bases and J shed 10 bases, with 17 bases lying between them. The length of the CDR3 is 12 residues.

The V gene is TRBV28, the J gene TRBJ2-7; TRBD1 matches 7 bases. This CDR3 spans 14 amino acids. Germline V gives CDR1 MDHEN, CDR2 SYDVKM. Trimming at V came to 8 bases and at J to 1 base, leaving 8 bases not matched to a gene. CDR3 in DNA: TGTGCCAGCCACCCGGGACAGCATTCCTACGAGCAGTACTTC. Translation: CASHPGQHSYEQYF.

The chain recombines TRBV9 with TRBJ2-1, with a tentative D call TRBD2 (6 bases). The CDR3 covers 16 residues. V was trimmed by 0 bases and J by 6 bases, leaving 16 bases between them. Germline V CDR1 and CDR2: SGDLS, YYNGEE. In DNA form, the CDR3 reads TGTGCCAGCAGCGTAGGGACTGGGACTGGCGGCAATGAGCAGTTCTTC. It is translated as CASSVGTGTGGNEQFF. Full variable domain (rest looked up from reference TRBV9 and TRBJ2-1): DSGVTQTPKHLITATGQRVTLRCSPRSGDLSVYWYQQSLDQGLQFLIQYYNGEERAKGNILERFSAQQFPDLHSELNLSSLELGDSALYFCASSVGTGTGGNEQFFGPGTRLTVL.

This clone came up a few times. CDR3 nucleotide sequence: TGTGCCAGCAGCTTAGAAGAGGGAGGGTACGGATCACCCCTCCACTTT. Translated: CASSLEEGGYGSPLHF. This chain connects TRBV7-9 to TRBJ1-6; D unclear. The V gene's germline CDR1 is SEHNR and CDR2 FQNEAQ (reference sequence). This CDR3 region has 16 residues. Deletions cut 1 base from V and 10 bases from J, with 17 bases between.

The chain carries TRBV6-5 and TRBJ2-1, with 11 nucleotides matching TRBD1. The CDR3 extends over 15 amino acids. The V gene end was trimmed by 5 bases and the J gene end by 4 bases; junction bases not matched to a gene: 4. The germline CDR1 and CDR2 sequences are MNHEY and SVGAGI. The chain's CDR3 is CASSRGQGAYNEQFF. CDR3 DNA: TGTGCCAGCAGTCGCGGACAGGGGGCGTACAATGAGCAGTTCTTC.

Here the CDR3 reads CASRLAGERSYNEQFF. CDR3 sequence (DNA): TGTGCCAGCAGACTAGCCGGAGAGAGGTCCTACAATGAGCAGTTCTTC. The chain joins TRBV6-6 to TRBJ2-1; possibly TRBD2 for D (6 bases). V was clipped by 6 bases and J by 1 base, with 16 bases between them. Germline assignment: CDR1 MNHNY and CDR2 SVGAGI (reference sequence). This CDR3 contains 16 residues.

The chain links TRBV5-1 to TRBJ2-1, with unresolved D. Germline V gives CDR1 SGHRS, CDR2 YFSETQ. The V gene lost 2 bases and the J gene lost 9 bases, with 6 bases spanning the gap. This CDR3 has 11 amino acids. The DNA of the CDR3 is TGCGCCAGCAGCTTTTATCTTGAGCAGTTCTTC. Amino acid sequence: CASSFYLEQFF.

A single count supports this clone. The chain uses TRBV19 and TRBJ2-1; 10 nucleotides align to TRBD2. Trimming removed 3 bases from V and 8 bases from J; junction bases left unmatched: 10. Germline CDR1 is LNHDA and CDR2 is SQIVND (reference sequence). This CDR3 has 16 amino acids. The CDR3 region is CASSITRAGGVDEQFF. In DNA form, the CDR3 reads TGTGCCAGTAGTATTACGAGAGCGGGAGGGGTCGATGAGCAGTTCTTC.

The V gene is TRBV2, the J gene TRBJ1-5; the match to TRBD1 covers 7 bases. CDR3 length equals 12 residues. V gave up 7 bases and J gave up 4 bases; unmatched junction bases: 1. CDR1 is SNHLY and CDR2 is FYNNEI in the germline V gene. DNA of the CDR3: TGTGCCAGCACCAGGGGGAATCAGCCCCAGCATTTT. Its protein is CASTRGNQPQHF.

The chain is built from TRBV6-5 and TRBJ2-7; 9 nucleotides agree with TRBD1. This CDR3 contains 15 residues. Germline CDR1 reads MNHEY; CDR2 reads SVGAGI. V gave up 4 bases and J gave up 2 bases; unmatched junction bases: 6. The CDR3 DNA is TGTGCCAGCAGTTCAAACAGGGGGCCGACCTACGAGCAGTACTTC. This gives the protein CASSSNRGPTYEQYF.

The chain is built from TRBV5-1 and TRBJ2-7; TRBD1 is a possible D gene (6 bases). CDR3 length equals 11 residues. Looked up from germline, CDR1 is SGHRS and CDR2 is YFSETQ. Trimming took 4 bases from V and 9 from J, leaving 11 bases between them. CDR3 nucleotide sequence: TGCGCCAGCAGCACAGGGATAACGCAGTACTTC. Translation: CASSTGITQYF.

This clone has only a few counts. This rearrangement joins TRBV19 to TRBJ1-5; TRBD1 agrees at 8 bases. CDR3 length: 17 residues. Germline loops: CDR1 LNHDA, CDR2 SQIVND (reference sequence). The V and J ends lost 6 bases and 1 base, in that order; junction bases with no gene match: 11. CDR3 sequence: CASSRLRDRTSNQPQHF. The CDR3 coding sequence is TGTGCCAGTAGCCGACTACGGGACAGGACAAGCAATCAGCCCCAGCATTTT.

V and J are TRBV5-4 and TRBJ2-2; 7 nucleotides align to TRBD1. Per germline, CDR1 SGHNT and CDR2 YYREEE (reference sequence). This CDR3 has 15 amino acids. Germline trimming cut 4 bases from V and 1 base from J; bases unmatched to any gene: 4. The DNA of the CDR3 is TGTGCCAGCAGCCGGGGACAGCAGAACACCGGGGAGCTGTTTTTT. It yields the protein CASSRGQQNTGELFF.

CDR3: CASSSTGSSYNEQFF. CDR3 nucleotides: TGTGCCAGCAGTTCCACAGGCAGCTCCTACAATGAGCAGTTCTTC. The V call is TRBV28, the J call TRBJ2-1; tentative D call: TRBD1 (5 bases). The CDR3 runs to 15 residues. In germline, CDR1 is MDHEN, CDR2 SYDVKM. V lost 4 bases, J lost 0 bases, and 10 bases lay in between.